This is a list of T cell receptor beta chains from one sample in a study of cytomegalovirus exposure and HLA in healthy donors. The repertoire was sequenced with immunoSEQ multiplex PCR; TCRdb's copy has only in-frame clones and lacks some. Altogether 100,000 to 150,000 clones are present, around two thirds being singletons, with the ten largest covering 6.5% to 9.5%. The specimen was PBMCs. These receptor sequences come from a woman in her thirties or forties in good health and CMV-seropositive. CDR3s include the opening cysteine and the closing phenylalanine or tryptophan. D genes are given only for firm matches. Rows give clone size only sometimes, using once, few, many, or a class for an expanded clone.

d_call j_call v_call clone_size cdr3_aa cdr3_nt
. TRBJ1-2 TRBV6-1 . CASSATLAGGYTF TGTGCCAGCAGTGCTACCTTGGCGGGAGGCTACACCTTC
. TRBJ1-1 TRBV21-1 . CASSTLSGEAFF TGTGCCAGCAGCACCCTTTCAGGGGAAGCTTTCTTT
TRBD2 TRBJ2-1 TRBV27 . CAASGGAKWDEQFF TGTGCCGCCTCCGGGGGGGCCAAGTGGGATGAGCAGTTCTTC
. TRBJ1-1 TRBV5-1 once CASSFGQLNTEAFF TGCGCCAGCAGCTTCGGACAGTTGAACACTGAAGCTTTCTTT
. TRBJ2-3 TRBV6-5 . CASSSGTYTDTQYF TGTGCCAGCAGCTCCGGGACTTACACAGATACGCAGTATTTT
TRBD1 TRBJ2-7 TRBV5-6 . CASSLPGTGGYEQYF TGTGCCAGCAGCCTTCCGGGGACAGGGGGCTACGAGCAGTACTTC
TRBD2 TRBJ2-7 TRBV5-1 . CASTPRLAGGHEQYF TGCGCCAGCACCCCTAGACTAGCGGGAGGCCACGAGCAGTACTTC
. TRBJ2-3 TRBV2 . CAGRGTIGQGLPDTQYF TGTGCCGGGAGGGGGACTATCGGACAGGGACTACCAGATACGCAGTATTTT
. TRBJ1-1 TRBV2 . CASSEPGAFRNTEAFF TGTGCCAGCAGTGAACCTGGAGCGTTCAGAAACACTGAAGCTTTCTTT
TRBD1 TRBJ2-7 TRBV5-1 . CASSRGDRPNEQYF TGCGCCAGCAGCAGGGGGGACAGGCCGAACGAGCAGTACTTC
. TRBJ2-7 TRBV7-8 . CASSLMALSYEQYF TGTGCCAGCAGCTTAATGGCTCTCTCCTACGAGCAGTACTTC
TRBD2 TRBJ2-4 TRBV5-1 . CASSKGSGGLNIQYF TGCGCCAGCAGCAAGGGTAGCGGGGGATTAAACATTCAGTACTTC
. TRBJ2-7 TRBV5-1 . CASSSGVKAPYEQYF TGCGCCAGCAGCTCGGGGGTAAAGGCTCCCTACGAGCAGTACTTC
. TRBJ1-1 TRBV11-2 . CASSFWGGMNTEAFF TGTGCCAGCAGCTTTTGGGGGGGTATGAACACTGAAGCTTTCTTT
. TRBJ1-5 TRBV19 . CASSIETGQPQHF TGTGCCAGTAGTATAGAAACCGGTCAGCCCCAGCATTTT
TRBD1 TRBJ2-7 TRBV28 . CASLSGTGLIGYEQYF TGTGCCAGCCTTTCCGGGACAGGATTAATAGGATACGAGCAGTACTTC
. TRBJ1-5 TRBV6-1 once CASSQRHEGNQPQHF TGTGCCAGCAGTCAAAGACACGAGGGAAATCAGCCCCAGCATTTT
TRBD1 TRBJ1-1 TRBV27 . CASSLSGYTDRDRVWLNTEAFF TGTGCCAGCAGTTTATCGGGCTACACGGACCGGGACAGGGTATGGTTGAACACTGAAGCTTTCTTT
TRBD2 TRBJ2-5 TRBV7-9 . CASSPREAGTRETQYF TGTGCCAGCAGCCCCCGGGAAGCGGGGACCCGGGAGACCCAGTACTTC
TRBD2 TRBJ2-1 TRBV6-6 . CASTSGSAYNEQFF TGTGCCAGTACAAGCGGGAGTGCGTACAATGAGCAGTTCTTC
TRBD1 TRBJ1-4 TRBV15 few CATSWGQGNEKLFF TGTGCCACCAGTTGGGGACAGGGTAATGAAAAACTGTTTTTT
. TRBJ2-2 TRBV6-4 . CASSIHSYTGELFF TGTGCCAGCAGTATCCACTCGTACACCGGGGAGCTGTTTTTT
TRBD2 TRBJ2-3 TRBV5-8 . CASSRSGGADTQYF TGTGCCAGCAGCCGTAGCGGGGGGGCAGATACGCAGTATTTT
TRBD2 TRBJ2-1 TRBV11-3 . CASRSGGGNEQFF TGTGCCAGCCGAAGCGGGGGAGGGAATGAGCAGTTCTTC
TRBD2 TRBJ2-1 TRBV6-6 few CASSYGLVAGGEQFF TGTGCCAGCAGTTACGGATTGGTAGCGGGAGGGGAGCAGTTCTTC
TRBD1 TRBJ1-4 TRBV5-1 . CASSSQGQGLEKLFF TGCGCCAGCAGCTCCCAGGGACAGGGGTTAGAAAAACTGTTTTTT
. TRBJ1-1 TRBV18 . CASSAGWDTEAFF TGTGCCAGCTCCGCGGGCTGGGACACTGAAGCTTTCTTT
TRBD2 TRBJ2-3 TRBV2 . CASSETLTSGGGTTQYF TGTGCCAGCAGTGAAACCCTGACTAGCGGGGGGGGGACTACGCAGTATTTT
TRBD2 TRBJ2-1 TRBV6-5 . CASSQGTSWGQFF TGTGCCAGCAGTCAAGGGACTAGTTGGGGGCAGTTCTTC
. TRBJ1-2 TRBV18 once CASSPIDRPDGYGYTF TGTGCCAGCTCACCGATTGACAGACCGGATGGCTATGGCTACACCTTC
. TRBJ1-2 TRBV25-1 . CASSQNYGYTF TGTGCCAGCAGTCAGAACTATGGCTACACCTTC
. TRBJ2-2 TRBV6-5 . CASSRGATGELFF TGTGCCAGCAGTCGTGGGGCCACCGGGGAGCTGTTTTTT
. TRBJ2-1 TRBV9 once CASNPGSGYNEQFF TGTGCCAGCAATCCGGGGTCGGGGTACAATGAGCAGTTCTTC
TRBD2 TRBJ2-1 TRBV7-9 . CASSALLAGELNEQFF TGTGCCAGCAGCGCCTTACTAGCGGGAGAGCTCAATGAGCAGTTCTTC
TRBD1 TRBJ1-5 TRBV19 . CASSTRQGGQPQHF TGTGCCAGTAGTACCAGACAGGGGGGTCAGCCCCAGCATTTT
. TRBJ1-3 TRBV9 . CASSEGGQPGNTIYF TGTGCCAGCAGCGAAGGCGGGCAGCCTGGAAACACCATATATTTT
. TRBJ2-5 TRBV28 . CATSPGLIQETQYF TGTGCCACCAGCCCAGGACTTATACAAGAGACCCAGTACTTC
. TRBJ2-4 TRBV9 . CASSPSGLLAKNIQYF TGTGCCAGCAGCCCGAGCGGGCTCCTAGCCAAAAACATTCAGTACTTC
TRBD2 TRBJ2-7 TRBV30 . CAYGGGAYEQYF TGTGCCTACGGCGGGGGAGCCTACGAGCAGTACTTC
TRBD2 TRBJ2-7 TRBV5-1 . CASSLLAGGPHEQYF TGCGCCAGCAGCTTACTAGCGGGAGGACCCCACGAGCAGTACTTC
. TRBJ1-3 TRBV15 . CATSSSPGHKGNTIYF TGTGCCACCAGCAGCTCTCCGGGACATAAGGGAAACACCATATATTTT
. TRBJ2-7 TRBV18 . CASSGAGDYEQYF TGTGCCAGCTCCGGAGCAGGGGACTACGAGCAGTACTTC
. TRBJ1-5 TRBV30 . CAWKGSADQPQHF TGTGCCTGGAAAGGCAGCGCGGATCAGCCCCAGCATTTT
TRBD2 TRBJ2-3 TRBV11-2 . CASSLVVSGRTDTQYF TGTGCCAGCAGCTTAGTGGTTAGCGGGAGAACAGATACGCAGTATTTT
. TRBJ2-7 TRBV18 . CASSLRLDYEQYF TGTGCCAGCTCACTAAGACTAGACTACGAGCAGTACTTC
TRBD2 TRBJ2-1 TRBV10-3 . CAISVSGNEQFF TGTGCCATCAGTGTTAGCGGGAATGAGCAGTTCTTC
TRBD1 TRBJ1-5 TRBV2 . CASGGTGTGVSQPQHF TGTGCCAGCGGAGGGACCGGGACAGGGGTGAGTCAGCCCCAGCATTTT
. TRBJ2-7 TRBV30 . CAWRLSTEGYEQYF TGTGCCTGGAGATTAAGCACGGAGGGCTACGAGCAGTACTTC
TRBD1 TRBJ1-1 TRBV7-9 . CATPGTGGDGTEAFF TGTGCTACCCCCGGGACAGGGGGCGATGGCACTGAAGCTTTCTTT
. TRBJ2-2 TRBV30 few CAGETAFNTGELFF TGTGCCGGAGAGACAGCCTTCAACACCGGGGAGCTGTTTTTT
TRBD1 TRBJ1-4 TRBV27 . CASSLSWMGTANEKLFF TGTGCCAGCAGTTTGTCTTGGATGGGGACAGCTAATGAAAAACTGTTTTTT
. TRBJ2-7 TRBV29-1 . CSVEERGPRYF TGCAGCGTTGAGGAAAGGGGCCCCAGGTACTTC
. TRBJ1-3 TRBV6-1 few CASSEFEEGSRNTIYF TGTGCCAGCAGTGAATTCGAAGAGGGCTCCCGAAACACCATATATTTT
. TRBJ1-4 TRBV19 . CASSIGTPKLFF TGTGCCAGTAGTATAGGGACACCAAAACTGTTTTTT